Described below is a single T cell receptor (beta chain) sequence and its context. The data derive from a study of PD-L1 blockade in urothelial cancer. Study details: About 90% of the roughly 29 patients were men with bladder-origin urothelial cancer. In terms of prior chemotherapy, patients had received 0 to 3 regimens. Blood was subjected to analysis at 3 weeks (second dose) and 6 weeks following treatment start. Per blood sample, T cells had a median of roughly 150,000.

In germline, CDR1 is MNHEY, CDR2 SVGAGI. Germline trimming cut 4 bases from V and 6 bases from J; bases unmatched to any gene: 9. This CDR3 comprises 16 residues. Time point defined: peripheral blood 6 weeks after treatment start. Produced via immunoSEQ multiplex PCR; TCRdb's table is partial and in-frame only. The data hold about 130,000 clones, with roughly 83% observed a single time. This clonotype was obtained from a man in his fifties with urothelial cancer. The rearrangement links TRBV6-5 to TRBJ1-1; 12 bases align to TRBD1. Source: PBMCs, taken around atezolizumab (anti-PD-L1) treatment. The CDR3 coding sequence is TGTGCCAGCAGTTCAACCGGGACAGGGGGCCAAGCTGAAGCTTTCTTT. It encodes CASSSTGTGGQAEAFF.